One and the same sample provided the 32 T cell receptor beta chains below, sequenced in a study of T cells in localized non-small cell lung cancer. The repertoire was sequenced with immunoSEQ multiplex PCR; TCRdb's copy has only in-frame clones and lacks some. Among about 29,000 clones listed, 80% to 90% were seen once. The sequencing here drew on peripheral blood, taken before any cancer treatment. The receptors stem from a woman between 35 and 75 years old with stage I lung adenocarcinoma.

This clone has a single count. The chain couples TRBV7-2 to TRBJ1-1, with 7 bases identical to TRBD1. Germline V gives CDR1 SGHTA, CDR2 FQGNSA. The CDR3 sequence is 11 residues long. V dropped 5 bases and J dropped 10; count of bases not matched to a gene: 4. The CDR3 here is CASSQGGGAFF. The CDR3 DNA sequence: TGTGCCAGCAGCCAGGGGGGCGGAGCTTTCTTT.

The chain has TRBV27 and TRBJ2-5; possible D gene TRBD1, 6 bases. Trimming shortened V by 3 bases and J by 1 base, and 12 bases separated the two germline ends. The CDR3 spans 15 residues. The germline V gene has CDR1 MNHEY and CDR2 SMNVEV (reference sequence). DNA of the CDR3: TGTGCCAGCAGTTTTCGACAGGCCTCCCAAGAGACCCAGTACTTC. Translation gives CASSFRQASQETQYF.

Comment on this clone: The same CDR3 is also encoded by other DNA sequences in this sample. The chain recombines TRBV28 with TRBJ2-2; D perhaps matches TRBD1 (6 bases). V lost 6 bases to trimming and J lost 0 bases, with 17 bases between them. This CDR3 is built from 17 residues. CDR1 is MDHEN and CDR2 is SYDVKM in the germline V gene. The CDR3 DNA is TGTGCCAGCAGCCCTACCCTCGGGACAACGAACACCGGGGAGCTGTTTTTT. Residues: CASSPTLGTTNTGELFF.

The J gene is TRBJ2-1, the V gene TRBV28, with 10 bases lining up with TRBD2. Germline trimming cut 6 bases from V and 4 bases from J; bases unmatched to any gene: 9. The CDR3 sequence is 16 residues long. Germline values: CDR1 MDHEN, CDR2 SYDVKM. The DNA of the CDR3 is TGTGCCAGCAGCGTCGCGGGGACTAGCGCTTACAATGAGCAGTTCTTC. This encodes CASSVAGTSAYNEQFF.

This clone came up once. This chain links TRBV5-1 with TRBJ2-3; the D is unclear. CDR3 length equals 13 residues. With 4 bases removed from V and 0 bases from J, the gap between germline ends came to 6 bases. Germline CDR1 is SGHRS and CDR2 is YFSETQ. The CDR3 coding sequence is TGCGCCAGCAGCCCCATTAGCACAGATACGCAGTATTTT. Its translation: CASSPISTDTQYF.

The V gene is TRBV2, the J gene TRBJ1-1; 8 positions agree with TRBD1. The CDR3 runs 15 residues. V lost 3 bases, J lost 5 bases, and 8 bases stayed unmatched. Germline V gives CDR1 SNHLY, CDR2 FYNNEI. The CDR3 is CASSDPTGALTEAFF. The CDR3 nucleotides read TGTGCCAGCAGTGACCCGACAGGGGCTTTAACTGAAGCTTTCTTT. The full variable domain, with the rest looked up from reference TRBV2 and TRBJ1-1, is EPEVTQTPSHQVTQMGQEVILRCVPISNHLYFYWYRQILGQKVEFLVSFYNNEISEKSEIFDDQFSVERPDGSNFTLKIRSTKLEDSAMYFCASSDPTGALTEAFFGQGTRLTVV.

The chain uses TRBV19 and TRBJ2-1; the match to TRBD2 covers 7 bases. The CDR3 is 14 residues long. With 5 bases clipped from V and 4 bases from J, the junction kept 5 bases outside the gene matches. Germline lookup yields CDR1 LNHDA and CDR2 SQIVND (reference sequence). CDR3 DNA: TGTGCCAGTAGTCCTCTAGCGGAATACAATGAGCAGTTCTTC. Encoded protein: CASSPLAEYNEQFF.

As for this clone: The junction shows a germline mismatch at one end, possibly a read error. The chain uses TRBV29-1 and TRBJ2-7, with 9 positions matching TRBD1. CDR1 and CDR2 from the germline V gene are SQVTM and ANQGSEA. The CDR3 extends over 13 amino acids. CDR3 DNA sequence: TGCAGCGTTGAAGATCATCCGGGACAGGGCCCGGACTTC. It yields the protein CSVEDHPGQGPDF.

The J gene is TRBJ2-7, the V gene TRBV6-5; 10 bases are shared with TRBD2. Trimming at V came to 0 bases and at J to 6 bases, leaving 8 bases not matched to a gene. CDR3 length: 16 amino acids. The V gene's germline CDR1 is MNHEY and CDR2 SVGAGI. CDR3 DNA: TGTGCCAGCAGTTACTCCAGCGGGAGGGGAGGGAGCGAGCAGTACTTC. This sequence encodes CASSYSSGRGGSEQYF.

CDR3 in amino acids: CASSTGTSTGELFF. The CDR3 DNA is TGCGCCAGCAGCACCGGGACCTCCACCGGGGAGCTGTTTTTT. The chain is built from TRBV5-1 and TRBJ2-2; D tentatively reads TRBD1 or TRBD2 (5 bases each). CDR1 SGHRS and CDR2 YFSETQ come from the germline V gene. CDR3 length: 14 amino acids. V was clipped by 4 bases and J by 4 bases, with 11 bases between them.

This sequence joins TRBV19 and TRBJ1-1, with a tentative D call TRBD1 (5 bases). Trimming removed 3 bases from V and 6 bases from J, with 14 bases in between. CDR1 and CDR2 (germline): LNHDA, SQIVND (reference sequence). CDR3 length: 14 amino acids. CDR3 nucleotides: TGTGCCAGTAGTATCCGGTCCCGGGACCCTGAAGCTTTCTTT. Protein: CASSIRSRDPEAFF.

The chain recombines TRBV27 with TRBJ2-1; tentatively, D is TRBD1 (6 bases). This CDR3 has 16 amino acids. V lost 5 bases to trimming and J lost 1 base, with 15 bases between them. CDR1 is MNHEY and CDR2 is SMNVEV in the germline V gene (reference sequence). DNA for the CDR3: TGTGCCAGCAGTCGCCTTGACAGGCTATCCTACAATGAGCAGTTCTTC. Translating it yields CASSRLDRLSYNEQFF.

The V and J genes are TRBV18 and TRBJ2-2, with 7 positions matching TRBD2. After removal of 3 bases from V and 0 bases from J, the junction contained 4 bases not matched to a gene. There are 16 residues in the CDR3. Germline-derived CDR1 and CDR2 are KGHSH and LQKENI. Written as DNA, the CDR3 is TGTGCCAGCTCACCGCCGGGACTACCGAACACCGGGGAGCTGTTTTTT. Translating gives CASSPPGLPNTGELFF.

The rearrangement uses TRBV6-5 and TRBJ1-5, with TRBD1 identical over 11 bases. Germline CDR1 and CDR2: MNHEY and SVGAGI. This CDR3 region has 16 residues. V shed 0 bases, J shed 4 bases, and the junction held 2 bases outside the gene matches. CDR3 in amino acids: CASSYSGTGGNQPQHF. CDR3 sequence (DNA): TGTGCCAGCAGTTACTCGGGGACAGGGGGTAATCAGCCCCAGCATTTT.

The chain has TRBV2 and TRBJ2-5, with 9 positions matching TRBD2. The trim removed 10 bases at V and 4 bases at J, leaving 7 bases unmatched. This CDR3 has 13 amino acids. CDR1 and CDR2 from the germline V gene are SNHLY and FYNNEI. The CDR3 nucleotides read TGTGCCATCCGGGGAGCGGGAGGAGAGACCCAGTACTTC. Translation gives CAIRGAGGETQYF.

The CDR3 loop is CASSLVGSSYNEQFF. The DNA for the CDR3 is TGTGCCAGCAGCTTAGTCGGGAGCTCCTACAATGAGCAGTTCTTC. The chain links TRBV5-8 to TRBJ2-1, with D possibly being TRBD2 (6 bases). The CDR3 covers 15 residues. V dropped 2 bases and J dropped 0 bases, with 9 bases sitting between them. Germline V lookup: CDR1 SGHTS, CDR2 YDEGEE. Drawing the rest from reference TRBV5-8 and TRBJ2-1, the complete variable domain is EAGVTQSPTHLIKTRGQQATLRCSPISGHTSVYWYQQALGLGLQFLLWYDEGEERNRGNFPPRFSGRQFPNYSSELNVNALELEDSALYLCASSLVGSSYNEQFFGPGTRLTVL.

In its sample, this clone is medium-sized. The rearrangement uses TRBV4-1 and TRBJ2-5; D unresolved. Germline CDR1 is MGHRA and CDR2 is YSYEKL. The CDR3 is 15 residues long. Trimming left V 0 bases short and J 2 bases short, with 10 bases between. CDR3 nucleotides: TGCGCCAGCAGCCAAGACCCCAGCTATCAAGAGACCCAGTACTTC. Protein sequence: CASSQDPSYQETQYF.

A remark on this clone: The same CDR3 also results from other DNA sequences found in this sample. The chain carries TRBV11-2 and TRBJ1-3; D is unclear. The V end was cut by 5 bases, the J end by 4 bases, with 12 bases between. CDR3 length: 14 residues. Germline CDR1 is SGHAT and CDR2 is FQNNGV. CDR3 sequence reads: CASSPIERGNTIYF. In DNA, the CDR3 is TGTGCCAGCAGCCCCATTGAGAGGGGAAACACCATATATTTT.

The chain combines TRBV19 with TRBJ1-5; possible D gene TRBD1, 5 bases. Germline V lookup: CDR1 LNHDA, CDR2 SQIVND (reference sequence). Trimming removed 10 bases at V and 4 bases at J, with 20 bases between. CDR3 length: 15 amino acids. CDR3 protein: CATFREGPANQPQHF. As DNA, the CDR3 is TGTGCCACCTTCAGAGAGGGGCCGGCGAATCAGCCCCAGCATTTT.

This chain joins TRBV28 and TRBJ1-2; 7 bases align to TRBD1. The CDR3 has 15 residues. Germline loops: CDR1 MDHEN, CDR2 SYDVKM. J gave up 4 bases and V 4 bases, and 9 bases lay outside the gene matches. The CDR3 region has the DNA TGTGCCAGCAGTTCCGACAGGGTTGAGGGCTATGGCTACACCTTC. Translating it yields CASSSDRVEGYGYTF.

The J gene is TRBJ1-2, the V gene TRBV14; D remains ambiguous. The germline CDR1 and CDR2 sequences are SGHDN and FVKESK. The CDR3 extends over 15 amino acids. With 4 bases removed from V and 4 bases from J, the gap between germline ends came to 16 bases. The CDR3 DNA follows: TGTGCCAGCAGCCCCCCGGGCAGAGGAGGCTATGGCTACACCTTC. It specifies CASSPPGRGGYGYTF. Together with reference TRBV14 and TRBJ1-2, the CDR3 gives the full variable domain: EAGVTQFPSHSVIEKGQTVTLRCDPISGHDNLYWYRRVMGKEIKFLLHFVKESKQDESGMPNNRFLAERTGGTYSTLKVQPAELEDSGVYFCASSPPGRGGYGYTFGSGTRLTVV.

This chain links TRBV7-2 with TRBJ2-7; weak D call: TRBD2 (5 bases). V lost 8 bases, J lost 0 bases, and 14 bases lay in between. The CDR3 spans 14 residues. From germline, CDR1 is SGHTA and CDR2 FQGNSA. CDR3 protein: CASGPRVLSYEQYF. The CDR3 coding sequence is TGTGCCAGCGGTCCGCGGGTTCTCTCCTACGAGCAGTACTTC.

The gene calls are TRBV4-2 and TRBJ2-7; D gene unclear. Germline CDR1 reads LGHNA; CDR2 reads YNFKEQ. CDR3 length equals 17 residues. The V gene lost 0 bases and the J gene lost 3 bases, with 18 bases spanning the gap. In nucleotides, the CDR3 is TGTGCCAGCAGCCAAGATCGCGGCGATCCGGCGGTCTACGAGCAGTACTTC. It encodes CASSQDRGDPAVYEQYF.

This clone was observed a single time. The chain joins TRBV18 to TRBJ2-6; D is undetermined. The CDR3 runs 15 residues. The V gene lost 0 bases and the J gene lost 0 bases, with 3 bases spanning the gap. Per the germline V gene, CDR1 is KGHSH and CDR2 is LQKENI. In DNA form, the CDR3 reads TGTGCCAGCTCACCACCAAACTCTGGGGCCAACGTCCTGACTTTC. It codes for CASSPPNSGANVLTF.

The V call is TRBV29-1, the J call TRBJ2-5, with D perhaps matching TRBD2 (6 bases). Germline V gene lookup returns CDR1 SQVTM and CDR2 ANQGSEA. The V end lost 7 bases, the J end lost 0 bases, and 12 bases lay between the germline ends. There are 13 residues in the CDR3. The CDR3 DNA sequence: TGCAGCGCCCGAGGAGGGTACCAAGAGACCCAGTACTTC. Translating gives CSARGGYQETQYF. The full variable domain, rest sourced from reference TRBV29-1 and TRBJ2-5, is SAVISQKPSRDICQRGTSLTIQCQVDSQVTMMFWYRQQPGQSLTLIATANQGSEATYESGFVIDKFPISRPNLTFSTLTVSNMSPEDSSIYLCSARGGYQETQYFGPGTRLLVL.

The gene calls are TRBV11-3 and TRBJ2-7; TRBD1 agrees at 11 bases. V was clipped by 2 bases and J by 6 bases; unmatched bases: 6. CDR3 length: 15 amino acids. Germline CDR1 SGHNT, CDR2 YENEEA. CDR3 sequence: CASSLRGQGAGEQYF. Here the CDR3 DNA reads TGTGCCAGCAGCTTAAGAGGACAGGGGGCAGGCGAGCAGTACTTC.

V usage is TRBV7-2 and J usage is TRBJ2-7, with D possibly being TRBD1 (6 bases). Germline V lookup: CDR1 SGHTA, CDR2 FQGNSA. Trimming removed 5 bases at V and 2 bases at J, with 13 bases between. There are 14 residues in the CDR3. The CDR3 DNA follows: TGTGCCAGCAGCGCGAACAGGGCCCCCTACGAGCAGTACTTC. Residues: CASSANRAPYEQYF.

This sequence joins TRBV23-1 and TRBJ1-5; maybe TRBD1 (5 bases). TRBV23-1 is recorded as an ORF, its role being uncertain. V was clipped by 0 bases and J by 0 bases, with 12 bases between them. The CDR3 has 17 amino acids. CDR3: CASSQSKGNYSNQPQHF. The CDR3, as DNA: TGCGCCAGCAGTCAATCGAAGGGGAATTATAGCAATCAGCCCCAGCATTTT.

This chain uses TRBV28 with TRBJ1-5; 9 nucleotides align to TRBD1. The trim removed 5 bases at V and 6 bases at J, leaving 8 bases unmatched. The CDR3 is made up of 15 amino acids. The germline gives CDR1 MDHEN, CDR2 SYDVKM. CDR3 DNA sequence: TGTGCCAGCAGTCCCTCGGGACAGGGTGTTCAGCCCCAGCATTTT. Translation gives CASSPSGQGVQPQHF.

The chain recombines TRBV5-8 with TRBJ2-6; tentatively, D is TRBD1 (6 bases). This CDR3 has 18 amino acids. Germline CDR1 reads SGHTS; CDR2 reads YDEGEE. Trimming pared 5 bases from V and 1 base from J, leaving 19 bases between. The CDR3 region has the DNA TGTGCCAGCAGTATTACCCTGGGGGCACTATCTGGGGCCAACGTCCTGACTTTC. Amino acids: CASSITLGALSGANVLTF.

The rearrangement joins TRBV7-2 to TRBJ2-7, with D perhaps matching TRBD2 (6 bases). Trimming took 5 bases from V and 0 from J, leaving 14 bases between them. The germline CDR1 and CDR2 sequences are SGHTA and FQGNSA. The CDR3 runs to 15 residues. The CDR3 sequence is CASSPSRGYSYEQYF. Written as DNA, the CDR3 is TGTGCCAGCAGCCCCAGCCGGGGGTACTCCTACGAGCAGTACTTC.

This clone was observed a single time. Germline is not matched at one junction end, which may reflect a read error. The chain employs TRBV6-1 and TRBJ2-3; 7 bases line up with TRBD1. From germline, CDR1 is MNHNS and CDR2 SASEGT. CDR3 length: 13 amino acids. For the CDR3, the DNA is TGTGGCAGCAGTCCCGGGACAGACCCGACGCAGTATTTT. Translated: CGSSPGTDPTQYF.